A single sample gave rise to the 11 T cell receptor beta chains below, sequenced in a study of metastatic and nonmetastatic thyroid tumors. No treatment of any kind had been given to any patient before thyroid surgery. Through MiXCR, TCRdb re-clonotyped the PCR reads. This table has tens of thousands of clones, more than 15% appearing once. Sample: blood. Receptors were obtained from a female donor with papillary thyroid cancer or a benign thyroid nodule (not recorded which). Some clones in this sample may be carry-over from other donors' samples.

The sample holds many counts of this clone. An end of the junction differs from the germline gene, which may be a read error. Other DNA sequences of this sample code for an identical CDR3. This chain joins TRBV3-1 and TRBJ1-2, with D uncertain. This CDR3 comprises 17 residues. Germline V gene lookup returns CDR1 LGHDT and CDR2 YNNKEL (reference sequence). CDR3 protein: CASSHRFTSDVNYGYTF. The CDR3 DNA reads TGTGCCAGCAGCCACAGATTTACGTCGGATGTAAACTATGGCTATACCTTC.

At least ten counts were recorded for this clone. The sample carries other DNA sequences with the same CDR3. This rearrangement joins TRBV20-1 to TRBJ2-5, with TRBD1 as a possible D gene (6 bases). CDR1 is DFQATT, CDR2 SNEGSKA, per germline (reference sequence). The V gene lost 4 bases and the J gene lost 5 bases, with 14 bases spanning the gap. This CDR3 spans 13 amino acids. CDR3 amino acids: CSAILVRGETQYF. The DNA of the CDR3 is TGCAGTGCTATATTAGTAAGGGGGGAGACCCAGTACTTC.

Ten or more counts support this clone. The V and J genes are TRBV28 and TRBJ1-6, with unresolved D. The CDR3 consists of 12 residues. The germline V and J ends were trimmed by 3 bases and 7 bases, with 4 bases remaining between them. CDR1 is MDHEN and CDR2 is SYDVKM in the germline V gene. DNA of the CDR3: TGTGCCAGCAGTTTCAGGAATTCACCCCTCCACTTT. Its protein is CASSFRNSPLHF.

The sample holds many counts of this clone. The chain has TRBV3-1 and TRBJ1-1; the D is unclear. The germline gives CDR1 LGHDT, CDR2 YNNKEL (reference sequence). With 4 bases removed from V and 1 base from J, the gap between germline ends came to 7 bases. CDR3 size: 13 residues. CDR3 sequence reads: CASSRATNTEAFF. CDR3 DNA sequence: TGTGCCAGCAGCCGGGCTACGAACACTGAAGCTTTCTTT.

V usage is TRBV20-1 and J usage is TRBJ2-7; a weak D match, TRBD2 (5 bases). The germline V gene has CDR1 DFQATT and CDR2 SNEGSKA (reference sequence). The V end lost 8 bases, the J end lost 2 bases, and 13 bases lay between the germline ends. The CDR3 spans 12 residues. The CDR3 here is CSPSSRPYEQYF. In DNA form, the CDR3 reads TGCAGTCCGTCTAGCCGTCCCTACGAGCAGTACTTC.

The J gene is TRBJ2-7, the V gene TRBV27; D is uncertain. V lost 9 bases and J lost 5, with 14 bases in between. Germline assignment: CDR1 MNHEY and CDR2 SMNVEV (reference sequence). The CDR3 is 12 amino acids. CDR3 coding DNA: TGTGCCAGACGAGTGGTCATCCACGAGCAGTACTTC. Translation: CARRVVIHEQYF.

J is TRBJ1-5 and V is TRBV12-3 or TRBV12-4, with D possibly TRBD1 on 5 matching bases. CDR3 size: 16 residues. Trimming stripped 5 bases from V and 3 bases from J, with 17 bases between. The CDR3 is CASSAQRGRVNQPQHF. CDR3 nucleotides: TGTGCCAGCAGTGCCCAGCGGGGGAGGGTCAATCAGCCCCAGCATTTT.

This clone occurred many times. The chain is built from TRBV27 and TRBJ1-6; D is ambiguous. The CDR3 consists of 14 residues. Germline V gene lookup returns CDR1 MNHEY and CDR2 SMNVEV (reference sequence). With 1 base removed from V and 7 bases from J, the gap between germline ends came to 8 bases. The CDR3 DNA reads TGTGCCAGCAGTTTATTAATGGGGAATTCACCCCTCCACTTT. This translates into CASSLLMGNSPLHF.

This clone was found many times. V gene TRBV7-2 combines with J gene TRBJ2-7; D remains unclear. CDR1 is SGHTA and CDR2 is FQGNSA in the germline V gene. The CDR3 runs 14 residues. V was pared by 1 base and J by 6 bases, with 13 bases between. The CDR3 coding sequence is TGTGCCAGCAGCTTAGTCTCGGACCACGGCGAGCAGTACTTC. It codes for CASSLVSDHGEQYF.

With respect to this clone: The junction departs from germline at one end; a sequencing error may be responsible. V and J are TRBV25-1 and TRBJ2-2, with TRBD1 matching 7 bases. CDR1 is MGHDK and CDR2 is SYGVNS in the germline V gene. This CDR3 is built from 15 residues. The DNA of the CDR3 is TGTGCCATCAGTGTCCGAGACAGGGAGACCGGGGAGCTGGTTTTT. Amino acids: CAISVRDRETGELVF.

The sample holds a few counts of this clone. The gene calls are TRBV24-1 and TRBJ2-3; TRBD1 might be the D (6 bases). This CDR3 region has 16 residues. Germline V CDR1 and CDR2: KGHDR, SFDVKD. V lost 3 bases and J 1 base, leaving 13 bases between the germline ends. Here the CDR3 DNA reads TGTGCCACCAGTGATCCAGGGGCGACGGGCACAGATACGCAGTATTTT. It codes for CATSDPGATGTDTQYF.